The 24 T cell receptor beta chains reported below all come from one sample, sequenced in a study of cytomegalovirus exposure and HLA in healthy donors. 60 Vbeta and 13 Jbeta primers were used in PCR. Produced via immunoSEQ multiplex PCR; TCRdb's table is partial and in-frame only. The table shows about 180,000 clones, with about 81% occurring only once. The specimen was PBMCs. These receptors came from a man in his forties or fifties in good health and CMV-seronegative.

A note on this clone: The junction departs from the called germline gene at one end, perhaps through a read error. This chain connects TRBV7-7 to TRBJ2-7; 8 positions match TRBD1. The CDR3 totals 14 residues. Germline V gene sequence: CDR1 SSHAT, CDR2 FNYEAQ (reference sequence). The DNA of the CDR3 is TGTGCTAGCAGCTCTGGACAGGGTGTCAACGAGCAGTACTTC. Its translation: CASSSGQGVNEQYF.

This chain connects TRBV28 to TRBJ1-3; D unclear. With 4 bases removed from V and 0 bases from J, the gap between germline ends came to 7 bases. Per the germline V gene, CDR1 is MDHEN and CDR2 is SYDVKM. This CDR3 comprises 14 residues. Here the CDR3 DNA reads TGTGCCAGCAGTTCACCGGGCTCTGGAAACACCATATATTTT. It specifies CASSSPGSGNTIYF.

The V gene is TRBV19, the J gene TRBJ1-2, with D unclear. The CDR3 is made up of 12 amino acids. Per the germline V gene, CDR1 is LNHDA and CDR2 is SQIVND (reference sequence). Trimming took off 7 bases at V and 8 bases at J, with 14 bases between the two ends. CDR3 coding DNA: TGTGCCAGTAAGGTTCGGGGTATCGGCTACACCTTC. This gives the protein CASKVRGIGYTF. Drawing the rest from reference TRBV19 and TRBJ1-2, the complete variable domain is DGGITQSPKYLFRKEGQNVTLSCEQNLNHDAMYWYRQDPGQGLRLIYYSQIVNDFQKGDIAEGYSVSREKKESFPLTVTSAQKNPTAFYLCASKVRGIGYTFGSGTRLTVV.

The J gene is TRBJ2-3, the V gene TRBV29-1; TRBD1 matches at 8 bases. Trimming removed 8 bases from V and 3 bases from J; junction bases left unmatched: 10. The CDR3 is 14 residues long. CDR1 SQVTM and CDR2 ANQGSEA come from the germline V gene. CDR3 in DNA: TGCAGCCTCTCACCAGGGGGCTGGACAGATACGCAGTATTTT. Amino acid sequence: CSLSPGGWTDTQYF.

The chain uses TRBV4-2 and TRBJ2-1; 12 nucleotides match TRBD1. J lost 0 bases, V lost 0 bases, and 12 bases had no gene match. Germline CDR1 LGHNA, CDR2 YNFKEQ. The CDR3 sequence is 21 residues long. DNA of the CDR3: TGTGCCAGCAGCCAAGAGTTTCCGGGACAGGGGGCGGCCAACTCCTACAATGAGCAGTTCTTC. Its protein is CASSQEFPGQGAANSYNEQFF.

This chain uses TRBV7-3 with TRBJ2-1; the D gene is possibly TRBD2 (5 bases). Per germline, CDR1 SGHTA and CDR2 FQGTGA. The CDR3 is 13 amino acids. V shed 5 bases and J shed 6 bases, with 11 bases lying between them. The CDR3 loop is CASSRTGFNEQFF. CDR3 DNA: TGTGCCAGCAGCCGAACGGGGTTCAATGAGCAGTTCTTC.

A remark on this clone: Relative to the germline gene, one junction end is altered; a read error may explain this. V is TRBV7-7 and J is TRBJ2-2; 7 positions agree with TRBD1. CDR3 length equals 16 residues. Germline CDR1 is SSHAT and CDR2 is FNYEAQ (reference sequence). CDR3 in DNA: TGTGCTAGCAGCTCAGCACAGGGGACCAACACCGGGGAGCTGTTTTTT. Translating it yields CASSSAQGTNTGELFF.

This chain links TRBV11-3 with TRBJ1-1; D gene unclear. Trimming stripped 5 bases from V and 1 base from J, with 11 bases between. This CDR3 contains 14 residues. Germline V lookup: CDR1 SGHNT, CDR2 YENEEA. In nucleotides, the CDR3 is TGTGCCAGCAGCACCTTTGACACGAACACTGAAGCTTTCTTT. Translated: CASSTFDTNTEAFF.

The genes are TRBV7-2 and TRBJ2-1, with D possibly TRBD2 on 5 matching bases. This CDR3 has 18 residues. The germline V gene encodes CDR1 SGHTA and CDR2 FQGNSA. V was shortened by 2 bases and J by 4 bases, with 21 bases between the two germline ends. CDR3 amino acids: CASSLWPGTSRLYNEQFF. The CDR3 DNA reads TGTGCCAGCAGCTTATGGCCCGGAACTAGTAGGTTGTACAATGAGCAGTTCTTC. Looking up the rest from reference TRBV7-2 and TRBJ2-1 gives the full variable domain: GAGVSQSPSNKVTEKGKDVELRCDPISGHTALYWYRQSLGQGLEFLIYFQGNSAPDKSGLPSDRFSAERTGGSVSTLTIQRTQQEDSAVYLCASSLWPGTSRLYNEQFFGPGTRLTVL.

In its sample, this clone was seen once. V gene TRBV30 combines with J gene TRBJ1-3; 7 bases match TRBD1. Germline assignment: CDR1 GTSNPN and CDR2 SVGIG (reference sequence). The V gene end was trimmed by 7 bases and the J gene end by 6 bases; junction bases not matched to a gene: 9. The CDR3 has 13 amino acids. The CDR3 coding sequence is TGTGCCTTCAAGACAGGGTCCCAAAACACCATATATTTT. It specifies CAFKTGSQNTIYF. Drawing the rest from reference TRBV30 and TRBJ1-3, the complete variable domain is SQTIHQWPATLVQPVGSPLSLECTVEGTSNPNLYWYRQAAGRGLQLLFYSVGIGQISSEVPQNLSASRPQDRQFILSSKKLLLSDSGFYLCAFKTGSQNTIYFGEGSWLTVV.

The rearrangement uses TRBV6-1 and TRBJ2-7; 7 nucleotides match TRBD1. There are 15 residues in the CDR3. Germline V gene data show CDR1 as MNHNS and CDR2 as SASEGT. The V and J ends lost 6 bases and 3 bases, in that order; junction bases with no gene match: 11. The CDR3 nucleotides are TGTGCCAGCAGCTTTGATCCGGGACAGAACTACGAGCAGTACTTC. It specifies CASSFDPGQNYEQYF.

This clone appeared a few times. The rearrangement uses TRBV30 and TRBJ1-2, with 11 bases that match TRBD1. The CDR3 runs to 16 residues. Germline CDR1 and CDR2: GTSNPN and SVGIG (reference sequence). With 3 bases clipped from V and 3 bases from J, the junction kept 9 bases outside the gene matches. CDR3 loop: CAWRGQGAVGYYGYTF. DNA of the CDR3: TGTGCCTGGAGAGGACAGGGGGCCGTGGGATACTATGGCTACACCTTC.

The V gene is TRBV6-1, the J gene TRBJ1-2; D is undetermined. Trimming pared 3 bases from V and 7 bases from J, leaving 12 bases between. This CDR3 is 13 amino acids long. Germline-derived CDR1 and CDR2 are MNHNS and SASEGT. CDR3 sequence reads: CASSERIFGGYTF. The CDR3 coding sequence is TGTGCCAGCAGTGAGAGAATTTTTGGTGGCTACACCTTC.

The J gene is TRBJ1-5, the V gene TRBV2; D not certain. Germline CDR1 SNHLY, CDR2 FYNNEI. CDR3 length equals 14 residues. The ends were cut back, 6 bases at V and 7 bases at J, with 16 bases in the middle. The CDR3 spells CASRATPEWQPQHF. Written as DNA, the CDR3 is TGTGCCAGCAGGGCGACTCCCGAGTGGCAGCCCCAGCATTTT.

The chain uses TRBV5-1 and TRBJ2-5; 8 nucleotides line up with TRBD1. The CDR3 consists of 13 residues. Germline-derived CDR1 and CDR2 are SGHRS and YFSETQ. Unmatched junction bases numbered 6, after V lost 6 bases and J lost 5 bases. DNA for the CDR3: TGCGCCAGCACCGTATCAGGGGGCGAGACCCAGTACTTC. Translated, it gives CASTVSGGETQYF.

This rearrangement joins TRBV12-1 to TRBJ2-7; TRBD2 is the table's D call and was not checked against the DNA. TRBV12-1 is labeled a pseudogene. This CDR3 has 18 amino acids. The CDR3 bases are TGTGCCAGCAGTCGCCTCGCTCAATCACTAGCGGGAACGGGTGAGCAGTACTTC. As protein: CASSRLAQSLAGTGEQYF.

This rearrangement joins TRBV28 to TRBJ2-7; 11 bases match TRBD1. The CDR3 covers 15 residues. The junction had 4 bases not matched to a gene; V was cut back by 4 bases and J by 2 bases. Germline V gives CDR1 MDHEN, CDR2 SYDVKM. The CDR3 DNA sequence: TGTGCCAGCAGTTCCCGGACAGGGGGCGCCTACGAGCAGTACTTC. This codes for CASSSRTGGAYEQYF.

This chain joins TRBV7-2 and TRBJ2-5; the D gene is possibly TRBD1 (6 bases). Germline V lookup: CDR1 SGHTA, CDR2 FQGNSA. Deletions cut 1 base from V and 1 base from J, with 7 bases between. The CDR3 is made up of 14 amino acids. In nucleotides, the CDR3 is TGTGCCAGCAGCTTAGACAGGGCCCAAGAGACCCAGTACTTC. Its protein product is CASSLDRAQETQYF.

This clone was observed a single time. The chain is built from TRBV19 and TRBJ1-3, with 7 bases identical to TRBD1. This CDR3 has 17 amino acids. The germline V gene has CDR1 LNHDA and CDR2 SQIVND (reference sequence). Unmatched junction bases numbered 9, after V lost 2 bases and J lost 2 bases. The CDR3 DNA follows: TGTGCCAGTAGTATAAAGGGTAGAGGGGGCCCTGGAAACACCATATATTTT. Translated, it gives CASSIKGRGGPGNTIYF.

This clone was detected only once. V usage is TRBV28 and J usage is TRBJ2-3; a possible D gene is TRBD1 (6 bases). Germline-derived CDR1 and CDR2 are MDHEN and SYDVKM. Trimming left V 4 bases short and J 4 bases short, with 12 bases between. The CDR3 covers 14 residues. CDR3 region: CASSWAGAADTQYF. In DNA, the CDR3 is TGTGCCAGCAGTTGGGCAGGGGCAGCAGATACGCAGTATTTT.

The chain is built from TRBV9 and TRBJ2-2; 9 bases are shared with TRBD2. The length of the CDR3 is 11 residues. The ends lost 6 bases at V and 14 bases at J; junction bases unmatched: 5. Germline loops: CDR1 SGDLS, CDR2 YYNGEE. The CDR3 region has the DNA TGTGCCAGCACTGCGGGAGGGCCTCTGTTTTTT. Translating gives CASTAGGPLFF.

The chain is built from TRBV5-5 and TRBJ1-2, with D unresolved. Between the trimmed V and J ends, which lost 4 bases and 2 bases, there was a span of 18 bases. CDR3 size: 16 residues. Germline lookup yields CDR1 SGHKS and CDR2 YYEKEE (reference sequence). CDR3: CASSPSSVTPNYGYTF. Written as DNA, the CDR3 is TGTGCCAGCAGCCCCTCTTCGGTTACGCCGAACTATGGCTACACCTTC.

V and J are TRBV27 and TRBJ1-2; 7 nucleotides match TRBD1. This CDR3 comprises 14 residues. Germline V lookup: CDR1 MNHEY, CDR2 SMNVEV (reference sequence). V lost 6 bases, J lost 1 base, and 5 bases stayed unmatched. The DNA for the CDR3 is TGTGCCAGCAGGCAAGGGGGCTATAACTATGGCTACACCTTC. Translation: CASRQGGYNYGYTF.

V and J are TRBV27 and TRBJ2-1, with TRBD2 matching over 9 bases. J gave up 4 bases and V 3 bases, and 7 bases lay outside the gene matches. CDR1 MNHEY and CDR2 SMNVEV come from the germline V gene (reference sequence). The CDR3 covers 16 residues. The CDR3 DNA sequence: TGTGCCAGCAGTTTCGGGGCGGGGGGGGTATACAATGAGCAGTTCTTC. This translates into CASSFGAGGVYNEQFF.